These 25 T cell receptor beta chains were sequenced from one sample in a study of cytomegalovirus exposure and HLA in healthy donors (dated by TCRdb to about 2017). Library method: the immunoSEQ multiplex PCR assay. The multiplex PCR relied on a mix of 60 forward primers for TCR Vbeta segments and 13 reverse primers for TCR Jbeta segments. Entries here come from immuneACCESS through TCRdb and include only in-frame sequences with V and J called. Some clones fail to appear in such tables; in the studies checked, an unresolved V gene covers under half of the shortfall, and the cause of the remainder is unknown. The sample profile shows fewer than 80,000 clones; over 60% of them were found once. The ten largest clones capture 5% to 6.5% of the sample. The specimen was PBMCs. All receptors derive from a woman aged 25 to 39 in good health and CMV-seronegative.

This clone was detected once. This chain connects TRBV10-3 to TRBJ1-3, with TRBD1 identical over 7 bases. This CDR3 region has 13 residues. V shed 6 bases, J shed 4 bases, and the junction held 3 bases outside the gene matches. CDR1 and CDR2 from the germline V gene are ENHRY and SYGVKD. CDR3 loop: CAISVGQGNTIYF. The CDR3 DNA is TGTGCCATCAGCGTGGGACAGGGAAACACCATATATTTT.

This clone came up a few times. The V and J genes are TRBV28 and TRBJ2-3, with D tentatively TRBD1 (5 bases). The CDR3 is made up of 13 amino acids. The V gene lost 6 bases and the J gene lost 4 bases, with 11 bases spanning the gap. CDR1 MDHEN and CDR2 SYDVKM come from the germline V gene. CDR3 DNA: TGTGCCAGCAGCCTGGGGCCTCCAGATACGCAGTATTTT. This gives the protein CASSLGPPDTQYF.

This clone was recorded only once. CDR3 DNA: TGTGCCAGTAGTATTCAATGGACAGGGCGAAGAACTGAAGCTTTCTTT. Translated: CASSIQWTGRRTEAFF. The gene calls are TRBV19 and TRBJ1-1, with 8 positions matching TRBD1. Trimming took 3 bases from V and 5 from J; bases not matched to a gene: 11. Germline V gene sequence: CDR1 LNHDA, CDR2 SQIVND (reference sequence). This CDR3 has 16 amino acids.

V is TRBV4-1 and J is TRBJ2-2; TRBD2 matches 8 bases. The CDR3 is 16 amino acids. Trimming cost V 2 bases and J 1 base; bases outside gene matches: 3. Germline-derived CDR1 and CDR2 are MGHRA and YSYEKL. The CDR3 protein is CASSQRAGENTGELFF. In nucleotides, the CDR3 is TGCGCCAGCAGCCAAAGAGCGGGAGAGAACACCGGGGAGCTGTTTTTT.

The CDR3 loop is CASGLVPGGLAGAQYNEQFF. In nucleotides, the CDR3 is TGTGCTAGTGGTTTGGTACCTGGGGGACTAGCGGGAGCTCAATACAATGAGCAGTTCTTC. This chain joins TRBV12-5 and TRBJ2-1; TRBD2 matches 14 bases. The CDR3 consists of 20 residues. CDR1 is LGHNT, CDR2 FRNRAP, per germline. V dropped 0 bases and J dropped 4; count of bases not matched to a gene: 11.

The CDR3 loop is CSVVNQGINTEAFF. The CDR3 DNA is TGCAGCGTTGTAAATCAGGGGATAAACACTGAAGCTTTCTTT. V and J are TRBV29-1 and TRBJ1-1, with D tentatively TRBD1 (6 bases). Germline V lookup: CDR1 SQVTM, CDR2 ANQGSEA. The CDR3 extends over 14 amino acids. The ends were cut back, 4 bases at V and 2 bases at J, with 14 bases in the middle.

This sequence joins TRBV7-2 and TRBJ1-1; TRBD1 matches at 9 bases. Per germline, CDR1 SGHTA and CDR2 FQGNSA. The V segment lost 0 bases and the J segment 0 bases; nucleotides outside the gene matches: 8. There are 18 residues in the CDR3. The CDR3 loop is CASSLAPPGQGLNTEAFF. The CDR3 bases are TGTGCCAGCAGCTTAGCCCCCCCGGGACAGGGATTGAACACTGAAGCTTTCTTT.

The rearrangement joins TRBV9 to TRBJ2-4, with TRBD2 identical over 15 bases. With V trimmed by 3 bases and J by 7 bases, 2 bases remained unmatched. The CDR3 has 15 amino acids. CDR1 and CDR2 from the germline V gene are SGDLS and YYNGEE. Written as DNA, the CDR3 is TGTGCCAGCAGCGGGGGACTAGCGGGAGGTAACATTCAGTACTTC. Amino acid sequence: CASSGGLAGGNIQYF.

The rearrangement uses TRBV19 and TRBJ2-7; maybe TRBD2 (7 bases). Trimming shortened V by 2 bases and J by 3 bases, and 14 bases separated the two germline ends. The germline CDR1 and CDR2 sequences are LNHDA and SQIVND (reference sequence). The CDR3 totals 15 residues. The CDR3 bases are TGTGCCAGTAGTATACAGGGGAGGGTAGGCTACGAGCAGTACTTC. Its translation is CASSIQGRVGYEQYF.

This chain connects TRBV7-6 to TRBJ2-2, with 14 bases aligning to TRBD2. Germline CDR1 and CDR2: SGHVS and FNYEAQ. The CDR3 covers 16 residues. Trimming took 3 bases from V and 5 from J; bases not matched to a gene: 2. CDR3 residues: CASSLGTSGSTGELFF. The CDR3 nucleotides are TGTGCCAGCAGCTTGGGGACTAGCGGGAGTACCGGGGAGCTGTTTTTT. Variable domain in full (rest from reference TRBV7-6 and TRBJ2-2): GAGVSQSPRYKVTKRGQDVALRCDPISGHVSLYWYRQALGQGPEFLTYFNYEAQQDKSGLPNDRFSAERPEGSISTLTIQRTEQRDSAMYRCASSLGTSGSTGELFFGEGSRLTVL.

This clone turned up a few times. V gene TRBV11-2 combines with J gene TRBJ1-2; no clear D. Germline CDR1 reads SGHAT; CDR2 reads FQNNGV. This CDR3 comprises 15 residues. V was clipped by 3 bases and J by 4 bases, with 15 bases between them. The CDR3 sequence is CASSLNEGSGYGYTF. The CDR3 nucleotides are TGTGCCAGCAGCTTGAACGAGGGCAGTGGCTATGGCTACACCTTC.

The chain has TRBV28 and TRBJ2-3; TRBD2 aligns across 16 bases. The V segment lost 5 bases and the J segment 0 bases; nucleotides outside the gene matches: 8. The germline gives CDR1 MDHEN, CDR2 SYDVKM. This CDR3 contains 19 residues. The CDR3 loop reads CASSGTSGREYYSTDTQYF. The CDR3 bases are TGTGCCAGCAGTGGGACTAGCGGGAGGGAATACTATAGCACAGATACGCAGTATTTT.

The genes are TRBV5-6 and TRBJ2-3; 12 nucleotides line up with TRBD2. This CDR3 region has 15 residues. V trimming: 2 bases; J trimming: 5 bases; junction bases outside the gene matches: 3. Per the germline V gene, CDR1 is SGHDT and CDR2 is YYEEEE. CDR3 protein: CASSFTSGRIDTQYF. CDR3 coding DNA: TGTGCCAGCAGCTTTACTAGCGGGAGGATAGATACGCAGTATTTT.

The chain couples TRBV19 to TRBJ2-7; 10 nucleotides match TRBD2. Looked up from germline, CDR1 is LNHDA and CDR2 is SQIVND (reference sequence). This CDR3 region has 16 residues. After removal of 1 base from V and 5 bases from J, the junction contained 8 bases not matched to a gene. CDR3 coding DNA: TGTGCCAGTAGTATAGGACGGACTAGCGGCCAAGACGAGCAGTACTTC. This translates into CASSIGRTSGQDEQYF.

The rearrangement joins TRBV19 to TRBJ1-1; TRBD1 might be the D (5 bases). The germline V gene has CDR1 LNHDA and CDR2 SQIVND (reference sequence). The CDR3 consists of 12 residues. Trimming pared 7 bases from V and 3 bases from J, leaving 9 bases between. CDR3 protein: CASNRGYTEAFF. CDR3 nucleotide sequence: TGTGCCAGTAATCGGGGGTACACTGAAGCTTTCTTT.

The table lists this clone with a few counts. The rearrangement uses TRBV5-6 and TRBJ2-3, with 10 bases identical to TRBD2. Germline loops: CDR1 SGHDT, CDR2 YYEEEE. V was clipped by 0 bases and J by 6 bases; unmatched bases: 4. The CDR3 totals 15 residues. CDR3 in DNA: TGTGCCAGCAGCTTGGCTAGCGGGGGAGGGGATACGCAGTATTTT. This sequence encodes CASSLASGGGDTQYF. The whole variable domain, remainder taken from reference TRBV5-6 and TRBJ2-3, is DAGVTQSPTHLIKTRGQQVTLRCSPKSGHDTVSWYQQALGQGPQFIFQYYEEEERQRGNFPDRFSGHQFPNYSSELNVNALLLGDSALYLCASSLASGGGDTQYFGPGTRLTVL.

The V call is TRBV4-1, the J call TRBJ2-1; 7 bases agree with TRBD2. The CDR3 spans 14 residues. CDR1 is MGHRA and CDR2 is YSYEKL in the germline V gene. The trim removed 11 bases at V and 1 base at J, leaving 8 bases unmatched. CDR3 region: CASGAGESYNEQFF. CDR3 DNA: TGCGCCTCCGGGGCGGGAGAATCCTACAATGAGCAGTTCTTC.

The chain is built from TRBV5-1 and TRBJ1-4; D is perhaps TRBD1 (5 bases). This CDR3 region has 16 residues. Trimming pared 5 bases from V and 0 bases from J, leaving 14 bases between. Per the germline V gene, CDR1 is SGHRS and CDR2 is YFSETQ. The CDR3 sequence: CASSWGPLATNEKLFF. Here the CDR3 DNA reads TGCGCCAGCAGTTGGGGCCCATTGGCAACTAATGAAAAACTGTTTTTT. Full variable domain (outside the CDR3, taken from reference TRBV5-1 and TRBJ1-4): KAGVTQTPRYLIKTRGQQVTLSCSPISGHRSVSWYQQTPGQGLQFLFEYFSETQRNKGNFPGRFSGRQFSNSRSEMNVSTLELGDSALYLCASSWGPLATNEKLFFGSGTQLSVL.

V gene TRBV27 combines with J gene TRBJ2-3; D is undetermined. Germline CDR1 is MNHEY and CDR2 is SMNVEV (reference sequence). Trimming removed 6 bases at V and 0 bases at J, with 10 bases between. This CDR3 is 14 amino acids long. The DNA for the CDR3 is TGTGCCAGCAGCAGTTATTCTAGCACAGATACGCAGTATTTT. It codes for CASSSYSSTDTQYF.

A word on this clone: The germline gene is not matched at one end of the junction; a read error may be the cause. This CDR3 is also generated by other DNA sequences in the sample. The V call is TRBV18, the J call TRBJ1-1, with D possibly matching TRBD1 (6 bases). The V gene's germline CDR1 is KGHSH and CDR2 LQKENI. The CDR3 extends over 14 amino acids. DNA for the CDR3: TGTGCCAGCTCTCAAGGACAGATGAACACCGAAGCTTTCTTT. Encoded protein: CASSQGQMNTEAFF.

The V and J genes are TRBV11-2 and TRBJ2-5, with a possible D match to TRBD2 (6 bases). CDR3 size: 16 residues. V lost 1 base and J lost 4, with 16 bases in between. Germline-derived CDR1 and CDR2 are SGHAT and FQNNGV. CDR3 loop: CASSLVGGGAGETQYF. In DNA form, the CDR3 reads TGTGCCAGCAGCTTAGTGGGTGGCGGGGCGGGAGAGACCCAGTACTTC.

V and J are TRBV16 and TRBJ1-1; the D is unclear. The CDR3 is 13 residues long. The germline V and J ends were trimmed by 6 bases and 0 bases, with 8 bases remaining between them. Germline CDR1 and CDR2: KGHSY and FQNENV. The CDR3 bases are TGTGCCAGCAGTCAGACACTGAACACTGAAGCTTTCTTT. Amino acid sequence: CASSQTLNTEAFF.

The CDR3 DNA follows: TGTGCCAGCAGTTTAGCTACCTCCTACAATGAGCAGTTCTTC. The encoded protein is CASSLATSYNEQFF. The chain links TRBV6-5 to TRBJ2-1; D not certain. Trimming pared 4 bases from V and 0 bases from J, leaving 7 bases between. The germline CDR1 and CDR2 sequences are MNHEY and SVGAGI. The CDR3 sequence is 14 residues long.

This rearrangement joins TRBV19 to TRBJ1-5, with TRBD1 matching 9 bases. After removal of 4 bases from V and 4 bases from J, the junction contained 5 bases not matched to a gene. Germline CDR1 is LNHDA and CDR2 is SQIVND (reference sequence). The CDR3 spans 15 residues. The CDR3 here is CASSTDRGDNQPQHF. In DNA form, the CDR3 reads TGTGCCAGTAGTACAGACAGGGGGGATAATCAGCCCCAGCATTTT.

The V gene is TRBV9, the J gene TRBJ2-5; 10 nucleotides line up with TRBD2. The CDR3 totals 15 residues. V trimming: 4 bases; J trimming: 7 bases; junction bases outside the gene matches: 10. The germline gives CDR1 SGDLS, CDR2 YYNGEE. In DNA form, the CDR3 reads TGTGCCAGCAGCCGTTTTCTAGCGGGGGACGGGACCCAGTACTTC. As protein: CASSRFLAGDGTQYF.